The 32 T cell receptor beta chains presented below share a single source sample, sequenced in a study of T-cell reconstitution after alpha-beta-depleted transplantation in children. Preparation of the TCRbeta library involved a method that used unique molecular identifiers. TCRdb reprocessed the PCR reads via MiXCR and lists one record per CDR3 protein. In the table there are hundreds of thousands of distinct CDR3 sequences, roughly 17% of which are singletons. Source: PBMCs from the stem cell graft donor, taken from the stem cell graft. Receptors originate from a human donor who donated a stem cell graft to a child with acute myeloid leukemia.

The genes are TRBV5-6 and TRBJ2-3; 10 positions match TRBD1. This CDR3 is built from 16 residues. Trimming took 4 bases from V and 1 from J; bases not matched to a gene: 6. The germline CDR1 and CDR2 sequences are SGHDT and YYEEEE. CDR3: CASSPGDRGGTDTQYF. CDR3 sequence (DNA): TGTGCCAGCAGCCCGGGGGACAGGGGAGGCACAGATACGCAGTATTTT.

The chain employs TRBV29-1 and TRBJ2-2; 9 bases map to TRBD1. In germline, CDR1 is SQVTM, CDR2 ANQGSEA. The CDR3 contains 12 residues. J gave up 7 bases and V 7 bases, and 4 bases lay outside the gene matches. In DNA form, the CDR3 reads TGCAGCGGGACAGGGGATTTCGGGGAGCTGTTTTTT. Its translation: CSGTGDFGELFF.

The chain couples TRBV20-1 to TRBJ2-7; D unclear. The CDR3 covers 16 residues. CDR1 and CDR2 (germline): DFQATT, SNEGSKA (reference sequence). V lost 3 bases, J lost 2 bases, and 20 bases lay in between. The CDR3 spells CSARQVGWESTYEQYF. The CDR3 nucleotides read TGCAGTGCTAGGCAGGTGGGATGGGAAAGTACCTACGAGCAGTACTTC.

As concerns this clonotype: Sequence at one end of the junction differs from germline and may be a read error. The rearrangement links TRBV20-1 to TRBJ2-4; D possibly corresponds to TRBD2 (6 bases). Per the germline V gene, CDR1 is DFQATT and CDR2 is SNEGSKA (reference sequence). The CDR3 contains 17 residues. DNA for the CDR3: TGCTGTGCTACCCCGGGGCTAGGGGAGGCCACCAAAAACATTCAGTACTTC. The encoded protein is CCATPGLGEATKNIQYF.

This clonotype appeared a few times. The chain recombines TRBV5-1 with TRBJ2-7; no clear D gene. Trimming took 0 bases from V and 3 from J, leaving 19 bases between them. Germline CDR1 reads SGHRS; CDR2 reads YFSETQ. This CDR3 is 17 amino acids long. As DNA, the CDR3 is TGCGCCAGCAGCTTGGTGACATCTAAGGCGACGATCTACGAGCAGTACTTC. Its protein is CASSLVTSKATIYEQYF.

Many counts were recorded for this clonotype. The CDR3 DNA reads as TGCAGTGCTAGTATGTTAGCGGGGGCCTTCACCGGGGAGCTGTTTTTT. This gives the protein CSASMLAGAFTGELFF. The chain links TRBV20-1 to TRBJ2-2; 9 nucleotides match TRBD2. The CDR3 has 16 residues. Per the germline V gene, CDR1 is DFQATT and CDR2 is SNEGSKA (reference sequence). The V gene end was trimmed by 3 bases and the J gene end by 4 bases; junction bases not matched to a gene: 9.

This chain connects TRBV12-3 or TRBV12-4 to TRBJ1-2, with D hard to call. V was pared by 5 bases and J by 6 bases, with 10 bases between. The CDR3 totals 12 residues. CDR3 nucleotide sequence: TGTGCCAGCAGTCCAGGATCGGATGGCTACACCTTC. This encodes CASSPGSDGYTF.

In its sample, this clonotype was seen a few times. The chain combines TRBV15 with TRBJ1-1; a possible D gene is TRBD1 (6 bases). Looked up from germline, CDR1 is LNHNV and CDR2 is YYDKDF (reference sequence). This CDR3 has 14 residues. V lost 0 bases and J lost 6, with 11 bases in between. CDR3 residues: CATSRDRGLSEAFF. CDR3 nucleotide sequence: TGTGCCACCAGCAGAGATCGGGGGCTCTCTGAAGCTTTCTTT.

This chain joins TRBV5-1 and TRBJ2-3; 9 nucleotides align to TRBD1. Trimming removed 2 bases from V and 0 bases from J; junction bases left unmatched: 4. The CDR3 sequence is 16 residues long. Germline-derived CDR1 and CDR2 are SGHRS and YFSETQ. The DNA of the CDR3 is TGCGCCAGCAGCTTCCGGGACAGGGCTAGCACAGATACGCAGTATTTT. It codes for CASSFRDRASTDTQYF.

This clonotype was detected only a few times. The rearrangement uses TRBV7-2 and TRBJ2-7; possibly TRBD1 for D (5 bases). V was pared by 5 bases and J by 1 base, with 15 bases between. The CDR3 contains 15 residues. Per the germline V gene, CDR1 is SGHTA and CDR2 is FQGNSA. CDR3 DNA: TGTGCCAGCAGCGCTCAGGGCGTAGTTTCCTACGAGCAGTACTTC. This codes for CASSAQGVVSYEQYF. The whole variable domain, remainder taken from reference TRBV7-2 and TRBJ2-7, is GAGVSQSPSNKVTEKGKDVELRCDPISGHTALYWYRQSLGQGLEFLIYFQGNSAPDKSGLPSDRFSAERTGGSVSTLTIQRTQQEDSAVYLCASSAQGVVSYEQYFGPGTRLTVT.

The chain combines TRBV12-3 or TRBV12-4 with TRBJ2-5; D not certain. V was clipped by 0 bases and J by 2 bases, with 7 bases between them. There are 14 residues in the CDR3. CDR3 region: CASSLAPLQETQYF. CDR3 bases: TGTGCCAGCAGTTTAGCACCTCTTCAAGAGACCCAGTACTTC.

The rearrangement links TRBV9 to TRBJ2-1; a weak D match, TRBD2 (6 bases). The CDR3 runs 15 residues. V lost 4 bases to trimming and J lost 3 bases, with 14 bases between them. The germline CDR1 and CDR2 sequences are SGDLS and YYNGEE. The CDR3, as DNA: TGTGCCAGCAGCCCCGGGACTCAGGGCTACAATGAGCAGTTCTTC. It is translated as CASSPGTQGYNEQFF.

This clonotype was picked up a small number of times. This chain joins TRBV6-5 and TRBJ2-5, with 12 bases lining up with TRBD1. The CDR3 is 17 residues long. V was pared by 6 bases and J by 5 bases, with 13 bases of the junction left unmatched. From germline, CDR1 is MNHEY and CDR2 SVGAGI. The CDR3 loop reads CASSYLRDRGLGETQYF. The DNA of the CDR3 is TGTGCCAGCAGCTACCTCCGGGACAGGGGGCTTGGGGAGACCCAGTACTTC.

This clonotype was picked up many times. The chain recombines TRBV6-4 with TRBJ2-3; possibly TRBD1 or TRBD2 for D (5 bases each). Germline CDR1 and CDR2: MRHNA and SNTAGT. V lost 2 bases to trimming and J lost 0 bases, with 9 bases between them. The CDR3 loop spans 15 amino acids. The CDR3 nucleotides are TGTGCCAGCAGTGACCAGGGAGCCAGCACAGATACGCAGTATTTT. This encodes CASSDQGASTDTQYF.

The CDR3 bases are TGCGCCAGCAGCCAAGATCCGGGAACAGATACGCAGTATTTT. Protein sequence: CASSQDPGTDTQYF. This chain joins TRBV4-3 and TRBJ2-3, with D possibly TRBD2 on 5 matching bases. Germline values: CDR1 LGHNA, CDR2 YSLEER. V shed 0 bases and J shed 3 bases, with 7 bases lying between them. This CDR3 comprises 14 residues.

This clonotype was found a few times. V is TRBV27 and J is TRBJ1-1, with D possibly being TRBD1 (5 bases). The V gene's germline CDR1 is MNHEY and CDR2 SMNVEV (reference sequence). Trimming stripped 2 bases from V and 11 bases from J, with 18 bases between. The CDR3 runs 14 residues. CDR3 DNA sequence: TGTGCCAGCAGTTTAACCCCCACCTGGGAGGGGGCTTTCTTT. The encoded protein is CASSLTPTWEGAFF.

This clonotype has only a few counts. CDR3 loop: CASSSKDSMNTEAFF. In nucleotides, the CDR3 is TGTGCCAGCAGCAGTAAGGACAGTATGAACACTGAAGCTTTCTTT. The J gene is TRBJ1-1, the V gene TRBV7-9; a weak D match, TRBD1 (6 bases). The V and J ends lost 5 bases and 0 bases respectively, with 13 bases between them. The CDR3 consists of 15 residues. Germline loops: CDR1 SEHNR, CDR2 FQNEAQ (reference sequence).

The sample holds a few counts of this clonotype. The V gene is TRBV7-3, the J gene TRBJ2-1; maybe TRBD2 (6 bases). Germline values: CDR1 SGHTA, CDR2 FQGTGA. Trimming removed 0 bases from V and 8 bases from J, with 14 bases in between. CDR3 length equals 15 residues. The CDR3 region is CASSLTRGALDEQFF. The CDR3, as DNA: TGTGCCAGCAGCTTAACTCGCGGGGCGCTCGATGAGCAGTTCTTC.

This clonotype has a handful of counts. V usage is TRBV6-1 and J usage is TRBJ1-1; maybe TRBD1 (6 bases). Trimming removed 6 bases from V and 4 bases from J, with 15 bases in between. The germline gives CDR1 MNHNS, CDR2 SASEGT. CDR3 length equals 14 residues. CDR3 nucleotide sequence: TGTGCCAGCAGCCGAGGACGAGGGGGCACTGAAGCTTTCTTT. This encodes CASSRGRGGTEAFF.

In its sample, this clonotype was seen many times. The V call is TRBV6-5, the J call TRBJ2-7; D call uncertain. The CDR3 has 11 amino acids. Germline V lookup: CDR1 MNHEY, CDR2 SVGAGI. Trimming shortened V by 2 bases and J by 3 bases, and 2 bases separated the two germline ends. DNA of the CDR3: TGTGCCAGCAGTTACGACTACGAGCAGTACTTC. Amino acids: CASSYDYEQYF.

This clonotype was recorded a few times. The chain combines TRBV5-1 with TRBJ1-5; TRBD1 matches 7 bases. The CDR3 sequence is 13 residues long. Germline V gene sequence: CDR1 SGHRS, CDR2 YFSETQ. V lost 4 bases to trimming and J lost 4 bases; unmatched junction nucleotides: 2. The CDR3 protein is CASSPGQNQPQHF. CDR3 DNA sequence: TGCGCCAGCAGCCCGGGACAGAATCAGCCCCAGCATTTT. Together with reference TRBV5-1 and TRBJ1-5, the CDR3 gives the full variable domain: KAGVTQTPRYLIKTRGQQVTLSCSPISGHRSVSWYQQTPGQGLQFLFEYFSETQRNKGNFPGRFSGRQFSNSRSEMNVSTLELGDSALYLCASSPGQNQPQHFGDGTRLSIL.

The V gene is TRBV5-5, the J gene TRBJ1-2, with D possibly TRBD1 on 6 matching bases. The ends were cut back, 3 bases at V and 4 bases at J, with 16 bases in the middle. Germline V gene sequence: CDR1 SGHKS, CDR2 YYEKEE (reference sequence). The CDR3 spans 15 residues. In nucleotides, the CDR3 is TGTGCCAGCAGCTCGATAAAACAGGGTCCCTATGGCTACACCTTC. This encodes CASSSIKQGPYGYTF.

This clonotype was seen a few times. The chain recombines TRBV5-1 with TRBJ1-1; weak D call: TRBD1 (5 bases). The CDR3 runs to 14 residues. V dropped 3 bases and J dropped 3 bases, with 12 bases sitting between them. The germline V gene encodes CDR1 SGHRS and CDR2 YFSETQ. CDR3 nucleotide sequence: TGCGCCAGCAGCTCCTTTCCGGGGGACACTGAAGCTTTCTTT. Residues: CASSSFPGDTEAFF.

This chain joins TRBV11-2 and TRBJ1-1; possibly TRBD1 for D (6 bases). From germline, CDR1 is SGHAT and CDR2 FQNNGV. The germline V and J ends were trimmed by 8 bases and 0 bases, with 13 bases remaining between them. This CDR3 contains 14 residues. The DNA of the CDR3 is TGTGCCAGCGAGAGGGGGGGGCTGAACACTGAAGCTTTCTTT. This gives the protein CASERGGLNTEAFF.

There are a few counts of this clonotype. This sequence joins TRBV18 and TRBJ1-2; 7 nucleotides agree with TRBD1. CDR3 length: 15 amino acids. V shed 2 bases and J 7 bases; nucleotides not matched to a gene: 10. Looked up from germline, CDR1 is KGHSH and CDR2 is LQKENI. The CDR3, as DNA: TGTGCCAGCTCACCAGAGTATGGACAGGCTTCTGGCTACACCTTC. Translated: CASSPEYGQASGYTF.

The DNA of the CDR3 is TGTGCCAGCAGTTTAAAAGGGGCTTACGAGCAGTACGTC. Amino acid sequence: CASSLKGAYEQYV. The chain joins TRBV28 to TRBJ2-7; a possible D gene is TRBD1 (5 bases). V lost 2 bases to trimming and J lost 4 bases, with 9 bases between them. Germline CDR1 is MDHEN and CDR2 is SYDVKM. This CDR3 contains 13 residues.

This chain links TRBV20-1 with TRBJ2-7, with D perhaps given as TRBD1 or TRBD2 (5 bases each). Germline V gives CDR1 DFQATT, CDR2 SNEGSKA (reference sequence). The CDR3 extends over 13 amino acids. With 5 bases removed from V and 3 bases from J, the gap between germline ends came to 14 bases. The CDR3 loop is CSAVKGTIYEQYF. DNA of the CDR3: TGCAGTGCTGTAAAGGGGACGATCTACGAGCAGTACTTC.

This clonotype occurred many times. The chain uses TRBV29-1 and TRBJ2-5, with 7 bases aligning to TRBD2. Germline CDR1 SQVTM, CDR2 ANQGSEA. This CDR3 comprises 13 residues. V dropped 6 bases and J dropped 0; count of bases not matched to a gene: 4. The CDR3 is CSVAGLYQETQYF. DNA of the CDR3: TGCAGCGTAGCGGGGTTGTACCAAGAGACCCAGTACTTC.

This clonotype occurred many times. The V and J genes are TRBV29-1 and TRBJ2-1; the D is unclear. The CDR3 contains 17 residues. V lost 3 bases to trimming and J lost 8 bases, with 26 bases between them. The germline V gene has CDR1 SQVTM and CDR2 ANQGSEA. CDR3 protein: CSVEGFMSQYVGDEQFF. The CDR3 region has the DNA TGCAGCGTTGAGGGTTTTATGTCGCAGTATGTAGGCGATGAGCAGTTCTTC.

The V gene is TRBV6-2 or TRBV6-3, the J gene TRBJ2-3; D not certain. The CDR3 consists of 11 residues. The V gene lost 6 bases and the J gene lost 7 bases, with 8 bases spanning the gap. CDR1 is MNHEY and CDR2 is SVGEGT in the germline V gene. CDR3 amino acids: CASSTSHTQYF. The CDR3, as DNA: TGTGCCAGCAGCACCTCTCATACGCAGTATTTT.

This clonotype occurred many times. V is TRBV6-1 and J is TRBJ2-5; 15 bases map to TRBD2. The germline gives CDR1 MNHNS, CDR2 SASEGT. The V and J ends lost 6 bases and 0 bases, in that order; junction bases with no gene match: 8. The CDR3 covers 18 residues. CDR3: CASRPGTSGGTYQETQYF. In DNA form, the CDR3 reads TGTGCCAGCAGACCCGGGACTAGCGGGGGGACGTACCAAGAGACCCAGTACTTC.

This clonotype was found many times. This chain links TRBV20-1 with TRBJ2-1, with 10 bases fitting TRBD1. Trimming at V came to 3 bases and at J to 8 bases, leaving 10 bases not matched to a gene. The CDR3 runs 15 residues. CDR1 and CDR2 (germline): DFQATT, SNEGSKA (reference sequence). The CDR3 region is CSASHLDRGRDEQFF. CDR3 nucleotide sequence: TGCAGTGCTAGCCACCTCGACAGGGGGCGGGATGAGCAGTTCTTC.